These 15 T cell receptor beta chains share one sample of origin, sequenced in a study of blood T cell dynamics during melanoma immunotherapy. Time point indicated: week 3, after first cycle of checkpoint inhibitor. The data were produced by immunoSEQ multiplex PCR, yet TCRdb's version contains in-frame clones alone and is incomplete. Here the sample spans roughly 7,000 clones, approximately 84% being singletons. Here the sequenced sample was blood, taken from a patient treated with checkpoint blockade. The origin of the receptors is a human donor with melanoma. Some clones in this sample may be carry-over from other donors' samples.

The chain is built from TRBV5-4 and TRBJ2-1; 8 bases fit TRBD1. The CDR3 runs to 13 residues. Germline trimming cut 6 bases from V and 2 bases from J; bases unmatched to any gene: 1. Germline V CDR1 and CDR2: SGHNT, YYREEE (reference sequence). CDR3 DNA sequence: TGTGCCAGCAAGGACAGGGCCTACAATGAGCAGTTCTTC. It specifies CASKDRAYNEQFF.

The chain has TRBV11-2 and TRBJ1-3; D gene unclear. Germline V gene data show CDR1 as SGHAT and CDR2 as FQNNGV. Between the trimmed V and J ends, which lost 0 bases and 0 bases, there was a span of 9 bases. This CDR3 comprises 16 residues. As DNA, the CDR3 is TGTGCCAGCAGCTTAGAATTGGGGAGCTCTGGAAACACCATATATTTT. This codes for CASSLELGSSGNTIYF.

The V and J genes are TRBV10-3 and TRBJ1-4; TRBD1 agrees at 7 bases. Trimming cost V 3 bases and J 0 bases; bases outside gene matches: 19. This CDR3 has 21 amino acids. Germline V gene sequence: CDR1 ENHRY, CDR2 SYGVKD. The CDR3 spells CAISDRGTGDSGDATNEKLFF. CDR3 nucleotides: TGTGCCATCAGTGACCGAGGAACCGGGGACAGCGGAGATGCAACTAATGAAAAACTGTTTTTT.

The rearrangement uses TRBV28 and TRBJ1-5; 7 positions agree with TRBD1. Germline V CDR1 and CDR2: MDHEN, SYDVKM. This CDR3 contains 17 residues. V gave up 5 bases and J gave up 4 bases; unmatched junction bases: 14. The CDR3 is CASSAFPYRQGNQPQHF. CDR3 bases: TGTGCCAGCAGTGCATTCCCTTACCGACAGGGAAATCAGCCCCAGCATTTT.

The CDR3: CASSTGRGGYEQYF. CDR3 bases: TGTGCCAGTAGTACAGGCAGGGGTGGATACGAGCAGTACTTC. The chain employs TRBV19 and TRBJ2-5, with D possibly being TRBD1 (6 bases). The end of the DNA aligns better with TRBJ2-7, so the J call may be wrong. The CDR3 length is 14 residues. Germline CDR1 reads LNHDA; CDR2 reads SQIVND (reference sequence).

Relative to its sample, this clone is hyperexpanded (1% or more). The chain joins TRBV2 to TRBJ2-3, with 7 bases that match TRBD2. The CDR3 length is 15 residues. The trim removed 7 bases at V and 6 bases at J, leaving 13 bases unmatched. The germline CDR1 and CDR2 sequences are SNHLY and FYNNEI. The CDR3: CASKDSGGGWDTQYF. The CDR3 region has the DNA TGTGCCAGCAAGGATTCTGGCGGGGGTTGGGATACGCAGTATTTT.

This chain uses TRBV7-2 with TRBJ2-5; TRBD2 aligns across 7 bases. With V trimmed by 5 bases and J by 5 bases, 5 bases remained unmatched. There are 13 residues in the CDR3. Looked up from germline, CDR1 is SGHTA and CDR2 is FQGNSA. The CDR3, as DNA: TGTGCCAGCAGCCGGGGGGTAGCTGAGACCCAGTACTTC. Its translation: CASSRGVAETQYF.

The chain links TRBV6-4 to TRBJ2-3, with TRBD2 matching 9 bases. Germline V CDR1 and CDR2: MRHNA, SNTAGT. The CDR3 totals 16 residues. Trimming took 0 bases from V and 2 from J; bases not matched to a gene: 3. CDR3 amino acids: CASSDSRTSDTDTQYF. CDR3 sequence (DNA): TGTGCCAGCAGTGACTCAAGGACTAGCGACACAGATACGCAGTATTTT.

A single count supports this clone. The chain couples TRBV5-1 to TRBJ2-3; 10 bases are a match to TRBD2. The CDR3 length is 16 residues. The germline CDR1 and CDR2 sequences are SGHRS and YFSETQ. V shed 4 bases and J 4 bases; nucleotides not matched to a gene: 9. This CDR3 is CASSPGSGGASDTQYF. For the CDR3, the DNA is TGCGCCAGCAGCCCAGGCAGCGGGGGGGCCTCAGATACGCAGTATTTT.

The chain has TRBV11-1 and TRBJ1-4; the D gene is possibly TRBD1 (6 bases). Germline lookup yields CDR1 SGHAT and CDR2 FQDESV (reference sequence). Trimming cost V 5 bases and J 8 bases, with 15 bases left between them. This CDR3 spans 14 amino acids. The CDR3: CASSTGQLGEKLFF. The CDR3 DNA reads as TGTGCCAGCAGCACCGGACAGCTAGGGGAAAAACTGTTTTTT.

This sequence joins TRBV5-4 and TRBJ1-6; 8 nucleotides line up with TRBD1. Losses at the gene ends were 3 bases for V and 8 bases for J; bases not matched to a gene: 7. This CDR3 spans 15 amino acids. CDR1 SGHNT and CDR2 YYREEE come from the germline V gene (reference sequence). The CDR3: CASSSTQGVDSPLHF. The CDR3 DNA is TGTGCCAGCAGCTCAACACAGGGGGTAGATTCACCCCTCCACTTT.

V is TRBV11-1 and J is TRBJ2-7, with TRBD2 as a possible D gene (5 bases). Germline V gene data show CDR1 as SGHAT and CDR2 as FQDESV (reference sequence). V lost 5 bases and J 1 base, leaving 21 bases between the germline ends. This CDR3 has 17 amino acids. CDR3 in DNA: TGTGCCAGCAGCCCCCTCGAGAGGGTAAGAAATTCCTACGAGCAGTACTTC. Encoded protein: CASSPLERVRNSYEQYF. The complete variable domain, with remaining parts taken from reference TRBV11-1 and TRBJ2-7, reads EAEVAQSPRYKITEKSQAVAFWCDPISGHATLYWYRQILGQGPELLVQFQDESVVDDSQLPKDRFSAERLKGVDSTLKIQPAELGDSAMYLCASSPLERVRNSYEQYFGPGTRLTVT.

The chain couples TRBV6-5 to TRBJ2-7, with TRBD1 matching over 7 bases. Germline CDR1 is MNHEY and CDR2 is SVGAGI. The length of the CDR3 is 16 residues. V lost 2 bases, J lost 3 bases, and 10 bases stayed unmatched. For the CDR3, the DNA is TGTGCCAGCAGTTACGGGCAGGGGGTGGGTCTCTACGAGCAGTACTTC. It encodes CASSYGQGVGLYEQYF.

This chain's CDR3 is CASSQDLAGANTGELFF. CDR3 bases: TGCGCCAGCAGCCAAGATCTAGCGGGGGCGAACACCGGGGAGCTGTTTTTT. The gene calls are TRBV4-1 and TRBJ2-2; 10 nucleotides line up with TRBD2. The germline V gene has CDR1 MGHRA and CDR2 YSYEKL. The CDR3 sequence is 17 residues long. With 0 bases clipped from V and 0 bases from J, the junction kept 1 base outside the gene matches.

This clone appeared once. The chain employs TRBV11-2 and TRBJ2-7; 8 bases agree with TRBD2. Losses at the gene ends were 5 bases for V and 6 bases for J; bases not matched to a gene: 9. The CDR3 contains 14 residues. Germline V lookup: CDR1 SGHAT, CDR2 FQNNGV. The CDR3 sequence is CASSGLRTSSEQYF. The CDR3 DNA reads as TGTGCCAGCAGCGGTCTGCGGACTAGCTCCGAGCAGTACTTC. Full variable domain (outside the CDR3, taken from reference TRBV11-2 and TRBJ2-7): EAGVAQSPRYKIIEKRQSVAFWCNPISGHATLYWYQQILGQGPKLLIQFQNNGVVDDSQLPKDRFSAERLKGVDSTLKIQPAKLEDSAVYLCASSGLRTSSEQYFGPGTRLTVT.